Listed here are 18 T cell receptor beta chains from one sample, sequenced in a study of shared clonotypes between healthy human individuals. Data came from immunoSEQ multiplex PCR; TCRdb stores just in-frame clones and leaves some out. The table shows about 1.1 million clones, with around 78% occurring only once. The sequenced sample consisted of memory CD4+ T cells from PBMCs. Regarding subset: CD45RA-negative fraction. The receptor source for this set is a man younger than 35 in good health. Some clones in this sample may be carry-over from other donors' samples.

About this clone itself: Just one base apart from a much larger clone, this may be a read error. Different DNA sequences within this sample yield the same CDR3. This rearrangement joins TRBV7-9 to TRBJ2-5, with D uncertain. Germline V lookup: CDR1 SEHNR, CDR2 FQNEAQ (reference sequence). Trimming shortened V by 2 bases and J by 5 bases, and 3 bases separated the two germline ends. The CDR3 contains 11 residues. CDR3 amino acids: CASSLWETQYF. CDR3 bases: TGTGCCAGCAGCTTATGGGAGACCCAGTACTTC.

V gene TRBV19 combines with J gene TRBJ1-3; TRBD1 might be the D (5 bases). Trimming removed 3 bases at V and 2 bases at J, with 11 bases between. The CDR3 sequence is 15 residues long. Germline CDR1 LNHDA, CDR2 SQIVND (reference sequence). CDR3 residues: CASSIQGVAGNTIYF. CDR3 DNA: TGTGCCAGTAGTATTCAAGGGGTTGCTGGAAACACCATATATTTT.

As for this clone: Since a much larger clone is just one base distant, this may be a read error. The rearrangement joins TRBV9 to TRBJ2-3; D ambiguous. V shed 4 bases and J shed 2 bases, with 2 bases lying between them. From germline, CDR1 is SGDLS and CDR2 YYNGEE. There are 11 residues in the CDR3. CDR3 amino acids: CASSLTDTQYF. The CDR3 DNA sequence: TGTGCCAGCAGCCTCACAGATACGCAGTATTTT. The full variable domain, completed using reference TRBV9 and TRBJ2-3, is DSGVTQTPKHLITATGQRVTLRCSPRSGDLSVYWYQQSLDQGLQFLIQYYNGEERAKGNILERFSAQQFPDLHSELNLSSLELGDSALYFCASSLTDTQYFGPGTRLTVL.

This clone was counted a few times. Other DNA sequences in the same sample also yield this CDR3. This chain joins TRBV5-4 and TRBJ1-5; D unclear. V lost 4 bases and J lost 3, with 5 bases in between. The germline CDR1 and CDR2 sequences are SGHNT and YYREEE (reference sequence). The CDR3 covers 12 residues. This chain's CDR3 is CASSLPNQPQHF. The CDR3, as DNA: TGTGCCAGCAGCCTTCCCAATCAGCCCCAGCATTTT.

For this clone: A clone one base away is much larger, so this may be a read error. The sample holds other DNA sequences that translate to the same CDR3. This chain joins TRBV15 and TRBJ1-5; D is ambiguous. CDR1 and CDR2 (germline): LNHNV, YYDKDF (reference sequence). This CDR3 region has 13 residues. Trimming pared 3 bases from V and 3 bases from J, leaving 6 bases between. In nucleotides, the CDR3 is TGTGCCACCAGCAGGGACTTCAATCAGCCCCAGCATTTT. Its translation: CATSRDFNQPQHF. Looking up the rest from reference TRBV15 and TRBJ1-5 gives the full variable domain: DAMVIQNPRYQVTQFGKPVTLSCSQTLNHNVMYWYQQKSSQAPKLLFHYYDKDFNNEADTPDNFQSRRPNTSFCFLDIRSPGLGDTAMYLCATSRDFNQPQHFGDGTRLSIL.

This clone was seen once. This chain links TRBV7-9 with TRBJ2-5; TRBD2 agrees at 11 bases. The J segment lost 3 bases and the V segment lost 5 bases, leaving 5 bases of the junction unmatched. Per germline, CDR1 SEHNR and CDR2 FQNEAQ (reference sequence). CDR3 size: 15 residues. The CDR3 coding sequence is TGTGCCAGCAGCATGATAGCGGGAGGGAAAGAGACCCAGTACTTC. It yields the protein CASSMIAGGKETQYF. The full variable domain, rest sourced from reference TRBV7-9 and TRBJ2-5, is DTGVSQNPRHKITKRGQNVTFRCDPISEHNRLYWYRQTLGQGPEFLTYFQNEAQLEKSRLLSDRFSAERPKGSFSTLEIQRTEQGDSAMYLCASSMIAGGKETQYFGPGTRLLVL.

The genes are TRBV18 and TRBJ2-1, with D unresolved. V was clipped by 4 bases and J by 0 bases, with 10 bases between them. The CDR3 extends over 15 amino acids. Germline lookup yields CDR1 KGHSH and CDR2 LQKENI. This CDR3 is CASSLGGSSYNEQFF. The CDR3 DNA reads TGTGCCAGCTCACTAGGTGGGTCCTCCTACAATGAGCAGTTCTTC.

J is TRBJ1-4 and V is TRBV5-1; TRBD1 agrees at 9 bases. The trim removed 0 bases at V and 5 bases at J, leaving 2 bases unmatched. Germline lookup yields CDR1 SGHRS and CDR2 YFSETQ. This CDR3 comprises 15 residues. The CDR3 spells CASSLAGTGNEKLFF. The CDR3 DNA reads TGCGCCAGCAGCTTGGCCGGGACAGGGAATGAAAAACTGTTTTTT.

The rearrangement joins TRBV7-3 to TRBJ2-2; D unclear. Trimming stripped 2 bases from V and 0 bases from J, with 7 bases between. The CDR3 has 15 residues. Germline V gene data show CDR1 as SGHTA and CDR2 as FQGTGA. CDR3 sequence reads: CASSLDQPNTGELFF. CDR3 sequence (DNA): TGTGCCAGCAGCTTAGACCAGCCGAACACCGGGGAGCTGTTTTTT.

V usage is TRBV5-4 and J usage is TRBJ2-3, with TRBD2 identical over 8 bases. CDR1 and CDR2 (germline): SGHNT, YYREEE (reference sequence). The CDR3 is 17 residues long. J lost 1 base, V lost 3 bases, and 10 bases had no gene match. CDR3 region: CASSYETGGRGTDTQYF. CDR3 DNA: TGTGCCAGCAGCTACGAAACGGGAGGGCGGGGCACAGATACGCAGTATTTT. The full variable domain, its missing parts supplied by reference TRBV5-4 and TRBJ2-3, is ETGVTQSPTHLIKTRGQQVTLRCSSQSGHNTVSWYQQALGQGPQFIFQYYREEENGRGNFPPRFSGLQFPNYSSELNVNALELDDSALYLCASSYETGGRGTDTQYFGPGTRLTVL.

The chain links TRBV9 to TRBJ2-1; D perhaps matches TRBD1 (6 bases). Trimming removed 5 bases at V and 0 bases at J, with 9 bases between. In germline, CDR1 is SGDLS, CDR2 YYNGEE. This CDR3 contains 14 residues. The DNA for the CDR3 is TGTGCCAGCAGTACAGGGTCCTCCTACAATGAGCAGTTCTTC. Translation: CASSTGSSYNEQFF.

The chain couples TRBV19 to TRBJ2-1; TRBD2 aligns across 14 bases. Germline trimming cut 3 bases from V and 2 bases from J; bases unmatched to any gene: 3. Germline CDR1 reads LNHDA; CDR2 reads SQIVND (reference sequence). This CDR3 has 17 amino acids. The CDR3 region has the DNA TGTGCCAGTAGTATTGGGGGACTAGCGGGGGCCTACAATGAGCAGTTCTTC. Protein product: CASSIGGLAGAYNEQFF.

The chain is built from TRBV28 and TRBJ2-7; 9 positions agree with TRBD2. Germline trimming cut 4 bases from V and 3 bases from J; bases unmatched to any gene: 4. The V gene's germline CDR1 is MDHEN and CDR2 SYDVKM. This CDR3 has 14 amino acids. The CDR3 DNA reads TGTGCCAGCAGTTCGGTTAGCGGGAGCTACGAGCAGTACTTC. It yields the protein CASSSVSGSYEQYF. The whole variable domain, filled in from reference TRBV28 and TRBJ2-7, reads DVKVTQSSRYLVKRTGEKVFLECVQDMDHENMFWYRQDPGLGLRLIYFSYDVKMKEKGDIPEGYSVSREKKERFSLILESASTNQTSMYLCASSSVSGSYEQYFGPGTRLTVT.

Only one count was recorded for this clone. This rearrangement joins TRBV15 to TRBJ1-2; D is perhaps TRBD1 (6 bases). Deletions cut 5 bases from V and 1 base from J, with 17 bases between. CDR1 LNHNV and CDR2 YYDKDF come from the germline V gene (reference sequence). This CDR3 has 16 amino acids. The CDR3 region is CATSGGRGHYNYGYTF. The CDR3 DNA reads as TGTGCCACCAGCGGGGGCAGGGGCCATTATAACTATGGCTACACCTTC.

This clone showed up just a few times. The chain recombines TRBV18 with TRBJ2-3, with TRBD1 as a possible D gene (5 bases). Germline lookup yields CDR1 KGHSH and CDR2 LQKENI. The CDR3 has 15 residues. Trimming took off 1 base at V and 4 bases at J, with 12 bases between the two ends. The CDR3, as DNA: TGTGCCAGCTCACCACTTTGGCCCAGGGCAGATACGCAGTATTTT. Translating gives CASSPLWPRADTQYF.

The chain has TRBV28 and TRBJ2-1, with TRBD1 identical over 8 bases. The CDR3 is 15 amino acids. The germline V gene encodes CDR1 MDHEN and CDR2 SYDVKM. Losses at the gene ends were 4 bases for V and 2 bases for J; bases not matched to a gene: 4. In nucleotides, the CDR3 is TGTGCCAGCAGTTCCCCAGGGGGCGCCTACAATGAGCAGTTCTTC. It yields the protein CASSSPGGAYNEQFF.

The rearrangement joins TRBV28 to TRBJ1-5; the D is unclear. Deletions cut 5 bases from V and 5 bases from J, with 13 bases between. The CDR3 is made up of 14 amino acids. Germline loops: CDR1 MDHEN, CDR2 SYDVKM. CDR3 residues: CASSLGAGDQPQHF. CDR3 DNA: TGTGCCAGCAGTCTCGGCGCCGGAGATCAGCCCCAGCATTTT.

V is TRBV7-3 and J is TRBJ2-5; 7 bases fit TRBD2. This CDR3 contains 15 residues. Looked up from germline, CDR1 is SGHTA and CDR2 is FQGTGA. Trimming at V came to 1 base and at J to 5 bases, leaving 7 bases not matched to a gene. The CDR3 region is CASSLMASGLETQYF. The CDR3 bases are TGTGCCAGCAGCTTAATGGCTAGCGGATTGGAGACCCAGTACTTC. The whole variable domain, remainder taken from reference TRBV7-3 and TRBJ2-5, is GAGVSQTPSNKVTEKGKYVELRCDPISGHTALYWYRQSLGQGPEFLIYFQGTGAADDSGLPNDRFFAVRPEGSVSTLKIQRTERGDSAVYLCASSLMASGLETQYFGPGTRLLVL.